One T cell receptor (beta chain) is described in this entry. This record comes from a study of technical replicates of blood from a few donors. This CDR3 contains 16 residues. The V gene end was trimmed by 1 base and the J gene end by 1 base; junction bases not matched to a gene: 4. CDR1 is SGHTA, CDR2 FQGNSA, per germline. This table comes from immunoSEQ multiplex PCR, and its TCRdb copy is limited to in-frame clones, with some not included. The sample includes 53,000 or so clones, more than 70% seen only once; the top ten take 5.6%. The chain links TRBV7-2 to TRBJ1-1, with 9 bases matching TRBD1. The source is a human donor in good health. Some clones in this sample may be carry-over from other donors' samples. The sequenced sample was PBMCs. The CDR3 sequence: CASSLVGQGWNTEAFF. The CDR3 DNA reads TGTGCCAGCAGCTTAGTTGGACAGGGGTGGAACACTGAAGCTTTCTTT.